This record covers a single TCR beta chain. What it binds is not known. With 1 base removed from V and 5 bases from J, the gap between germline ends came to 8 bases. From germline, CDR1 is SGHAT and CDR2 FQNNGV. This CDR3 region has 14 residues. This specimen belongs to a study of T cell repertoires in cytomegalovirus infection. Background on the study: CMV epitopes that were recently identified and HLA-C-restricted were used alongside well-studied HLA-B-restricted ones. CMV infection and matching HLA type were both indicated by public TCR beta signatures.

Study-wide results and caveats: Carriers of CMV plus the relevant HLA were identified by cumulative public TCR beta family frequency.

Using its own MiXCR run on the reads, TCRdb lists one record per CDR3 protein. The repertoire holds around 71,000 distinct CDR3 sequences, about 20% seen once, with around 70% in the top ten. Specimen: CD8+ T cells from cultured PBMCs, collected from culture after CMV antigen stimulation. The gene calls are TRBV11-2 and TRBJ2-2; D might be TRBD2 (6 bases). This clonotype was sampled from a human donor in good health (CMV status not recorded). Some clones in this sample may be carry-over from other donors' samples. Written as DNA, the CDR3 is TGTGCCAGCAGCTTAGTGGCGGGAACCGGGGAGCTGTTTTTT. Its protein is CASSLVAGTGELFF.